This TCR beta chain was profiled in a study of blood T cell repertoires in COVID-19. Germline values: CDR1 KGHSH, CDR2 LQKENI. V lost 0 bases and J lost 0; bases outside the gene matches: 5. CDR3 size: 18 residues. Per the authors' pipeline: Nucleated cell counts were estimated from reference gene primer amplification. Only in-frame clones appear in the TCRdb table, and some are missing; sequencing was by immunoSEQ multiplex PCR. The V and J calls and clone size were taken over from that table, and D and trimming were inferred from the DNA. Among hundreds of thousands of clones listed, 75% to 90% were seen once.

This receptor was identified in a man in his late teens or twenties who had recovered from COVID-19. V gene TRBV18 combines with J gene TRBJ2-1; 10 positions match TRBD2. Sequencing was performed on PBMCs or T cells enriched from blood (not recorded which). The CDR3 nucleotides read TGTGCCAGCTCACCACCGAGGACTAGCGGTACCTCCTACAATGAGCAGTTCTTC. Its protein is CASSPPRTSGTSYNEQFF. Drawing the rest from reference TRBV18 and TRBJ2-1, the complete variable domain is NAGVMQNPRHLVRRRGQEARLRCSPMKGHSHVYWYRQLPEEGLKFMVYLQKENIIDESGMPKERFSAEFPKEGPSILRIQQVVRGDSAAYFCASSPPRTSGTSYNEQFFGPGTRLTVL.